A selection of T cell receptor beta chains follows, all from one sample in a study of T cell responses to AZD1222 COVID-19 vaccine. TCRdb's table, derived via immunoSEQ multiplex PCR, lists solely in-frame clones and lacks some. This repertoire shows 120,000 or so clones, roughly 90% found once; its top ten account for about 1.6%. The sequencing here drew on peripheral blood, taken on day 0 of AZD1222 vaccination. These TCRs come from an adult in good health. Both conserved end residues are part of each CDR3. Fields, in order: V gene, D gene, clone size, J gene, CDR3 protein, CDR3 DNA. D genes are given only for firm matches. Clone size appears in some rows only: once, few, many, or a class for an expanded clone.

>TRBV19|NA|NA|TRBJ2-2
CASSIGGRGTGELFF
TGTGCCAGTAGTATAGGGGGGAGAGGGACCGGGGAGCTGTTTTTT
>TRBV12-5|NA|few|TRBJ1-1
CASATPTLGMAEAFF
TGTGCTAGTGCCACACCAACCCTGGGTATGGCTGAAGCTTTCTTT
>TRBV10-3|NA|once|TRBJ2-2
CAISEPQGQPINTGELFF
TGTGCCATCAGTGAGCCGCAAGGACAGCCGATAAACACCGGGGAGCTGTTTTTT
>TRBV19|TRBD1|NA|TRBJ1-2
CASSIRPGGQGDGYTF
TGTGCCAGTAGTATACGACCCGGGGGACAGGGCGACGGCTACACCTTC
>TRBV6-5|NA|NA|TRBJ1-1
CASSLLITEAFF
TGTGCCAGCAGCCTGCTAATCACTGAAGCTTTCTTT
>TRBV29-1|NA|NA|TRBJ1-2
CSVGDEDYGYTF
TGCAGCGTTGGGGACGAGGACTATGGCTACACCTTC
>TRBV2|NA|few|TRBJ2-2
CASSEARGTGELFF
TGTGCCAGCAGTGAAGCCAGGGGCACCGGGGAGCTGTTTTTT
>TRBV7-2|TRBD2|NA|TRBJ2-3
CASSLTRTSSPDTQYF
TGTGCCAGCAGCTTAACTCGGACTAGCTCCCCGGATACGCAGTATTTT
>TRBV7-7|TRBD1|NA|TRBJ1-4
CASSLGTGDPNEKLFF
TGTGCCAGCAGCTTAGGTACAGGGGACCCGAATGAAAAACTGTTTTTT
>TRBV11-3|NA|NA|TRBJ2-3
CASSSWDTQYF
TGTGCCAGCAGCTCCTGGGATACGCAGTATTTT
>TRBV9|NA|NA|TRBJ2-5
CASRKTGEVWETQYF
TGTGCCAGCAGAAAAACAGGGGAGGTATGGGAGACCCAGTACTTC
>TRBV6-5|NA|NA|TRBJ1-1
CASSYSYRNTEAFF
TGTGCCAGCAGTTACTCGTACAGGAACACTGAAGCTTTCTTT
>TRBV7-9|TRBD1|NA|TRBJ2-7
CASSFPPDRASYEQYF
TGTGCCAGCAGCTTCCCCCCGGACAGGGCCTCCTACGAGCAGTACTTC
>TRBV9|NA|NA|TRBJ2-3
CASSVGGPDTQYF
TGTGCCAGCAGCGTAGGCGGCCCAGATACGCAGTATTTT
>TRBV18|NA|once|TRBJ1-1
CASSLVNTEAFF
TGTGCCAGCTCGCTTGTTAACACTGAAGCTTTCTTT
>TRBV19|TRBD1|NA|TRBJ1-5
CASSMGQGYQPQHF
TGTGCCAGTAGTATGGGACAGGGGTATCAGCCCCAGCATTTT
>TRBV12-3/TRBV12-4|TRBD1|NA|TRBJ1-2
CASSSSQGAQNF
TGTGCCAGCAGTTCATCACAGGGGGCCCAGAACTTC
>TRBV6-2/TRBV6-3|NA|once|TRBJ1-1
CASSYPDLWTEAFF
TGTGCCAGCAGTTATCCCGACCTATGGACTGAAGCTTTCTTT
>TRBV24-1|TRBD1|NA|TRBJ2-3
CATSDSPGQGRDTQYF
TGTGCCACCAGTGACTCACCGGGACAGGGTCGGGATACGCAGTATTTT
>TRBV28|NA|NA|TRBJ1-1
CATTRTPASGAFF
TGTGCCACCACCAGGACACCTGCTTCTGGAGCTTTCTTT
>TRBV2|TRBD1|NA|TRBJ1-1
CASRIQGASTEAFF
TGTGCCAGCAGGATACAGGGGGCTAGCACTGAAGCTTTCTTT
>TRBV20-1|NA|once|TRBJ1-1
CSATEAFF
TGCAGTGCCACTGAAGCTTTCTTT
>TRBV11-1|TRBD1|NA|TRBJ2-7
CASSLALDRVYEQYF
TGTGCCAGCAGCTTAGCGCTGGACAGGGTCTACGAGCAGTACTTC
>TRBV7-6|NA|once|TRBJ2-2
CASSLRRPVTNTGELFF
TGTGCCAGCAGCTTACGTCGACCCGTGACGAACACCGGGGAGCTGTTTTTT
>TRBV7-8|NA|NA|TRBJ1-1
CASSPRGHLISEAFF
TGTGCCAGCAGCCCACGGGGACACCTAATCTCTGAAGCTTTCTTT
>TRBV24-1|NA|once|TRBJ1-1
CATSESRGRQTEAFF
TGTGCCACCAGTGAATCAAGGGGGAGGCAAACTGAAGCTTTCTTT
>TRBV7-9|NA|NA|TRBJ2-1
CASSLVAYVAGEQFF
TGTGCCAGCAGCTTAGTTGCGTACGTGGCAGGGGAGCAGTTCTTC
>TRBV5-4|TRBD1|NA|TRBJ2-2
CASSTPGQGSSTGELFF
TGTGCCAGCAGTACACCGGGACAGGGGTCGAGCACCGGGGAGCTGTTTTTT
>TRBV3-1/TRBV3-2|NA|NA|TRBJ2-1
CASRGPKYEQFF
TGTGCCAGCAGGGGCCCAAAATATGAGCAGTTCTTC
>TRBV28|NA|NA|TRBJ2-7
CASSPTGIAYEQYF
TGTGCCAGCAGTCCAACAGGGATTGCCTACGAGCAGTACTTC
>TRBV6-5|NA|NA|TRBJ1-6
CASSYASYNSPLHF
TGTGCCAGCAGTTACGCATCCTATAATTCACCCCTCCACTTT
>TRBV28|NA|NA|TRBJ2-5
CASSFPSWRETQYF
TGTGCCAGCAGCTTTCCATCCTGGCGAGAGACCCAGTACTTC
>TRBV28|NA|NA|TRBJ1-2
CASSSGGGVNYGYTF
TGTGCCAGCAGCTCGGGCGGGGGAGTAAATTATGGCTACACCTTC
>TRBV5-1|TRBD2|NA|TRBJ2-3
CASTFGGVRTDTQYF
TGCGCCAGCACCTTCGGGGGGGTGCGCACAGATACGCAGTATTTT
>TRBV30|NA|NA|TRBJ1-6
CAWSLGGAYSPLHF
TGTGCCTGGAGCCTGGGGGGGGCATATTCACCCCTCCACTTT
>TRBV9|NA|few|TRBJ2-1
CASSEGLGANNEQFF
TGTGCCAGCAGTGAGGGATTAGGGGCTAACAATGAGCAGTTCTTC
>TRBV11-1|TRBD1|NA|TRBJ1-1
CASSQWDRNTEAFF
TGTGCCAGCAGCCAATGGGACAGGAACACTGAAGCTTTCTTT